Sequencing of this T cell receptor beta chain was carried out in a study of neoadjuvant anti-PD-1 for oral cavity cancer. Across the study: Before surgery, most patients got three to four biweekly 3 mg/kg nivolumab doses.

These newly diagnosed stage II-IVA oral cavity squamous cell carcinoma patients had no prior systemic or radiation treatment. Repertoires were generated with immunoSEQ multiplex PCR, while TCRdb's copy carries only in-frame clones and drops some. Altogether approximately 16,000 clones are present, around two thirds being singletons, with the ten largest covering under 3%. This receptor was identified in a person aged 40 to 85 with oral cavity squamous cell carcinoma. The starting material was PBMCs, obtained before nivolumab (anti-PD-1) treatment.

The chain's CDR3 is CASSVAGEGYNEQFF. The CDR3 DNA reads as TGTGCCAGCAGCGTAGCGGGAGAAGGATACAATGAGCAGTTCTTC. The rearrangement uses TRBV9 and TRBJ2-1, with D perhaps matching TRBD2 (6 bases). This CDR3 is 15 amino acids long. Germline CDR1 is SGDLS and CDR2 is YYNGEE. V gave up 0 bases and J gave up 4 bases, with 11 bases separating them.